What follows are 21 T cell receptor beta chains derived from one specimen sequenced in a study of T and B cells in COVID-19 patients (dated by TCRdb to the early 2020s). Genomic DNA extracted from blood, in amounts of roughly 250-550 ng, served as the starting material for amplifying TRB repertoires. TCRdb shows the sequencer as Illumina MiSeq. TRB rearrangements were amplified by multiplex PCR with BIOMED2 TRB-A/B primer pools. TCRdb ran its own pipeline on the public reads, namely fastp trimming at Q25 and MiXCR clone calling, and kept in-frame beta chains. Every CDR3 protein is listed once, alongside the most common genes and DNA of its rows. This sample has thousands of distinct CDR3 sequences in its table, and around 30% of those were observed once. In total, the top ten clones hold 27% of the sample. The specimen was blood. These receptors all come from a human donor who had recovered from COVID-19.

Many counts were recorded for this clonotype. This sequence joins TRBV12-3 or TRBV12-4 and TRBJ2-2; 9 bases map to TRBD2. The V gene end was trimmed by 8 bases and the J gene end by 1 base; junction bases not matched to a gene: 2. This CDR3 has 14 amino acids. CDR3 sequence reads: CASRLAVNTGELFF. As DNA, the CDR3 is TGTGCCAGCCGACTAGCGGTGAACACCGGGGAGCTGTTTTTT.

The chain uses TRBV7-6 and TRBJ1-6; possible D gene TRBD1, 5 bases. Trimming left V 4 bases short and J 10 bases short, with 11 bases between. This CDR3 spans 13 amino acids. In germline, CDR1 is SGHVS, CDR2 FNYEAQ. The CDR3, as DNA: TGTGCCAGCAGCTCAACGTACAGGTCACCCCTCCACTTT. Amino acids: CASSSTYRSPLHF.

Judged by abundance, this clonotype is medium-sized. For the CDR3, the DNA is TGCAGCCTAATTAGGACTAGTTCTGAGCAGTTCTTC. It yields the protein CSLIRTSSEQFF. The gene calls are TRBV29-1 and TRBJ2-1; 7 bases fit TRBD2. The CDR3 totals 12 residues. Germline V CDR1 and CDR2: SQVTM, ANQGSEA. V lost 8 bases and J lost 9; bases outside the gene matches: 10.

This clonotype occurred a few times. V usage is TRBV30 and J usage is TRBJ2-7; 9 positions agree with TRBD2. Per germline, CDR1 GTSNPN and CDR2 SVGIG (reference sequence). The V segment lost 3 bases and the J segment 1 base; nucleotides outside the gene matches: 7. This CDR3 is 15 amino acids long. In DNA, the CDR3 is TGTGCCTGGAGCGAGGGGCTAGCGGGGTCCTACGAGCAGTACTTC. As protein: CAWSEGLAGSYEQYF.

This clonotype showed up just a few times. CDR3 in DNA: TGTGCCAGCAGCTCGGGACCTTCGCCAGAGACCCAGTACTTC. Translating it yields CASSSGPSPETQYF. The J gene is TRBJ2-5, the V gene TRBV5-4; D is possibly TRBD1 or TRBD2 (5 bases each). The germline gives CDR1 SGHNT, CDR2 YYREEE (reference sequence). Trimming removed 3 bases at V and 4 bases at J, with 13 bases between. The CDR3 has 14 residues.

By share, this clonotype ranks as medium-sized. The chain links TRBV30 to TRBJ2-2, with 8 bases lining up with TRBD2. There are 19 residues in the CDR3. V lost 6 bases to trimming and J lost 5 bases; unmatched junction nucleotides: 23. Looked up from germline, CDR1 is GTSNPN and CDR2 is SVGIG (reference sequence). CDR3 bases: TGTGCCTGCCCCACCGGGACACGGAAGGGACTAGTAAAGACCGGGGAGCTGTTTTTT. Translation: CACPTGTRKGLVKTGELFF.

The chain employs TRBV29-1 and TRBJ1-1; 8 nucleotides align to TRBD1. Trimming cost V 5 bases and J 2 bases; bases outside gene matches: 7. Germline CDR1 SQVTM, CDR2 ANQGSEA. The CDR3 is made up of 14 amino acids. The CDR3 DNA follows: TGCAGCGTTAGAGCCGGGACAGGTAACACTGAAGCTTTCTTT. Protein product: CSVRAGTGNTEAFF.

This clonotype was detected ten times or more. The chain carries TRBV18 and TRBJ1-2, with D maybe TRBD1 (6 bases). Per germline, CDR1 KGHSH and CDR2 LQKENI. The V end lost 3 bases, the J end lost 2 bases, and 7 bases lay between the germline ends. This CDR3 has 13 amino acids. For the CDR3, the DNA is TGTGCCAGCTCACCGGACAGAAACTATGGCTACACCTTC. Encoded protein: CASSPDRNYGYTF.

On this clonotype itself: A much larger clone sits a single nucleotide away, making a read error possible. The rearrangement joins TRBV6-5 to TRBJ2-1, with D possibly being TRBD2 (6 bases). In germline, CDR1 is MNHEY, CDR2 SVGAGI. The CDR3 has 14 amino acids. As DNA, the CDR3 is TGTGCCGCCGCGGGACGGGGAAGATACAGTGAGCAGTTCTTC. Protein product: CAAAGRGRYSEQFF.

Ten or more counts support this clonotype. CDR3 protein: CASSRLGGVNQPQHF. CDR3 nucleotide sequence: TGTGCCAGCTCCCGCCTGGGAGGCGTCAATCAGCCCCAGCATTTT. This chain links TRBV18 with TRBJ1-5; no clear D. The ends were cut back, 6 bases at V and 3 bases at J, with 15 bases in the middle. The germline V gene encodes CDR1 KGHSH and CDR2 LQKENI. This CDR3 contains 15 residues.

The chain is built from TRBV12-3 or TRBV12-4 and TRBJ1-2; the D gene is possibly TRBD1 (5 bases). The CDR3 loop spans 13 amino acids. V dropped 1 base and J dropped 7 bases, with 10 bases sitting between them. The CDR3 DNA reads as TGTGCCAGCAGTTTAGGAGCGGGGCCTGGCTACACCTTC. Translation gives CASSLGAGPGYTF.

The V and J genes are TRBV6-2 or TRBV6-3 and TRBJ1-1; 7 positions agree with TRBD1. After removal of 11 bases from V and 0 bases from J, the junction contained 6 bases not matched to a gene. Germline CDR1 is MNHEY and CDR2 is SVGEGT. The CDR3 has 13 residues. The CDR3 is CAGNRGLNTEAFF. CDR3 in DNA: TGTGCCGGCAACAGGGGCCTGAACACTGAAGCTTTCTTT.

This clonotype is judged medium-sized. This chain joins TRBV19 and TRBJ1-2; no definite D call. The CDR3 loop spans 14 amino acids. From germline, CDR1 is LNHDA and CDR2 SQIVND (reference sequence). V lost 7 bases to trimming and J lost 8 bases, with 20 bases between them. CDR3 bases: TGTGCCAGTACCAAGACAACGGAAGTTTTAGGCTACACCTTC. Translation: CASTKTTEVLGYTF.

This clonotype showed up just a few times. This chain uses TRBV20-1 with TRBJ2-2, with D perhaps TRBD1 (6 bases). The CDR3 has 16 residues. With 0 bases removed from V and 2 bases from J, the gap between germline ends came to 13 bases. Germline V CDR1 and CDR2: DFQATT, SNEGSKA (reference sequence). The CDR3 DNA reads TGCAGTGCTAGAGATATTTCACAGGGAAACACCGGGGAGCTGTTTTTT. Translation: CSARDISQGNTGELFF.

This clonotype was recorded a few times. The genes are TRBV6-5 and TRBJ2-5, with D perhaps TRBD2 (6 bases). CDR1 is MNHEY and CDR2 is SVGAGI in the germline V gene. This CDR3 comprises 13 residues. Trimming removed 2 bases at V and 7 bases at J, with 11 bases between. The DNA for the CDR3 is TGTGCCAGCAGTTACGTCCAGGAGGGGACCCAGTACTTC. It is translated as CASSYVQEGTQYF.

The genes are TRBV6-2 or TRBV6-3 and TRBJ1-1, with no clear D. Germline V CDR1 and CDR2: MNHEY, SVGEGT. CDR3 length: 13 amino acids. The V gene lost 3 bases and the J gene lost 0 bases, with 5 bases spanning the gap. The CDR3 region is CASSYQVNTEAFF. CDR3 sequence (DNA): TGTGCCAGCAGTTATCAGGTGAACACTGAAGCTTTCTTT.

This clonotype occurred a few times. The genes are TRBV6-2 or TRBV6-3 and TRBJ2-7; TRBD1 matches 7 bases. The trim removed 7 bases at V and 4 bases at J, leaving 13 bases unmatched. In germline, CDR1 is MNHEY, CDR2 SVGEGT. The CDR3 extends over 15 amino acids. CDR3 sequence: CASKYGQVGLYEQYF. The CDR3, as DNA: TGTGCCAGCAAGTATGGACAGGTGGGATTATACGAGCAGTACTTC.

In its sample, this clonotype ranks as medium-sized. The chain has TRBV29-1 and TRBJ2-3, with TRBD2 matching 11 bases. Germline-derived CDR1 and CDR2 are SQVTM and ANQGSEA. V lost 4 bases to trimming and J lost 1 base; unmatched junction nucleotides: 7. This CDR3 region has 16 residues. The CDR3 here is CSVASSGRRGTDTQYF. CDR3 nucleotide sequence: TGCAGCGTTGCGTCTAGCGGGAGGAGGGGCACAGATACGCAGTATTTT.

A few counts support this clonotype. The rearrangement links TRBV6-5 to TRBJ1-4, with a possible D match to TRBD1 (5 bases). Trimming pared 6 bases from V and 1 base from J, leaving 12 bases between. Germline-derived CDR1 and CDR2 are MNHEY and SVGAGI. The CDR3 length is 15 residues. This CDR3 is CASRGGELTNEKLFF. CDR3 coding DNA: TGTGCCAGCAGGGGGGGTGAACTAACTAATGAAAAACTGTTTTTT.

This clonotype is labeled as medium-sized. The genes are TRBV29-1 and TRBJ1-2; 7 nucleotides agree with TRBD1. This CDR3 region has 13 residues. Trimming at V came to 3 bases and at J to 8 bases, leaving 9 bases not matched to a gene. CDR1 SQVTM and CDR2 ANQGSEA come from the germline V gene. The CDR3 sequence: CSVDYGRGEGYTF. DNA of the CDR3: TGCAGCGTTGATTACGGCAGGGGGGAAGGCTACACCTTC.

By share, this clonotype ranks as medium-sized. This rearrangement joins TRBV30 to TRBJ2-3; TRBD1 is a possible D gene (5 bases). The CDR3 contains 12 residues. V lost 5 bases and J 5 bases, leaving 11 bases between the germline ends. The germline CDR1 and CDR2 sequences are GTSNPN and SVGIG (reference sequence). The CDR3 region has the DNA TGTGCCTGGGGAAAAAGGGGAGATACGCAGTATTTT. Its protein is CAWGKRGDTQYF.